The clone carrying this TCR beta chain was counted many times. The sample is drawn from a study of spatial heterogeneity in lung cancer. Study details: Consistently, beta-chain sequences turned up in larger numbers than alpha-chain sequences did. In raw reads, more than eight appearances on average were recorded for each unique TCR and UMI combination.

Time point described: blood at routine non-recurrence follow-up after resection. TCRdb re-derived calls from the 5' RACE reads in MiXCR, one entry per CDR3 protein. This sample has roughly 11,000 distinct CDR3 sequences, with 10% found just once. V lost 5 bases, J lost 14 bases, and 15 bases stayed unmatched. CDR3 length: 14 residues. Germline CDR1 and CDR2: SEHNR and FQNEAQ (reference sequence). The TCR originated in a female donor with early-stage non-small cell lung cancer. The V call is TRBV7-9, the J call TRBJ2-1; TRBD2 matches 7 bases. Source: PBMCs, taken at follow-up. The CDR3 loop reads CASSPITGPAGEFF. CDR3 coding DNA: TGTGCCAGCAGCCCAATTACTGGGCCCGCGGGAGAGTTCTTC.